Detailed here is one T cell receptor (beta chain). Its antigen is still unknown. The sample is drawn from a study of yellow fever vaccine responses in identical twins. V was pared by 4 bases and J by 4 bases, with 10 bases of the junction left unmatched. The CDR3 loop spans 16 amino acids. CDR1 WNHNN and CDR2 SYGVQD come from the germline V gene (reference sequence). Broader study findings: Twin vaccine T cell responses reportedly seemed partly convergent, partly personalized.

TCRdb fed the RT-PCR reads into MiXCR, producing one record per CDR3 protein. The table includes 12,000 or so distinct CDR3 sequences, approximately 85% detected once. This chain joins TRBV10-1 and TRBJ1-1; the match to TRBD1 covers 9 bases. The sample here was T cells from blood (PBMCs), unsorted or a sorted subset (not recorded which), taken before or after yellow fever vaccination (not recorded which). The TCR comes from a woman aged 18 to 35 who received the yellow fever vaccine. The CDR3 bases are TGCGCCAGCAGTGGTCCCGGGACAGGGATCGGCACTGAAGCTTTCTTT. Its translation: CASSGPGTGIGTEAFF.